This T cell receptor beta chain was documented in a study of human T cells and chemical hapten exposure. The time point is: patch test 1, 2 weeks after DPC sensitization. The sample's treatment: therapeutic diphenylcyclopropenone sensitization with weekly scalp DPC. The germline V gene has CDR1 SNHLY and CDR2 FYNNEI. The CDR3 runs 12 residues. The V segment lost 6 bases and the J segment 4 bases; nucleotides outside the gene matches: 0. TCRdb independently ran MiXCR on the RACE reads; one entry per CDR3 protein. This sample has 80,000 or so distinct CDR3 sequences; around 10% occur once, and the top ten carry 4% to 5.5%.

The V gene is TRBV2, the J gene TRBJ1-5, with 7 positions matching TRBD1. Sequencing was performed on whole blood, taken in connection with sensitization to the hapten diphenylcyclopropenone (DPC). The source of this sequence is a woman aged 45-65 years with alopecia areata. Some clones in this sample may be carry-over from other donors' samples. The CDR3 loop reads CASRDRNQPQHF. As DNA, the CDR3 is TGTGCCAGCAGGGACAGGAATCAGCCCCAGCATTTT.